This TCR beta chain is from a study of T cells in Graves' hyperthyroidism and ophthalmopathy. Regarding the study as a whole: Also found in blood were most expanded thyroid clonotypes above 0.001. Separating ophthalmopathy from stable hyperthyroidism was achieved by a 13 V-J model.

Amplification targeted TCR beta CDR3 regions from RNA transcripts. HTBI primers were used for first-round RT-PCR of the TCR CDR3. MiXCR was run by TCRdb on the multiplex PCR reads, yielding one entry per CDR3 protein. The table includes 380,000 or so distinct CDR3 sequences, over 15% detected once. This CDR3 spans 16 amino acids. The germline V gene has CDR1 MNHEY and CDR2 SVGAGI. The germline V and J ends were trimmed by 0 bases and 7 bases, with 19 bases remaining between them. Pregnant or lactating patients were excluded, as were those with uncontrolled infection or other autoimmune disease. This clonotype has ten or more counts. Antigen unknown.

The chain recombines TRBV6-5 with TRBJ2-7; D is unclear. The sequence derives from a woman between 18 and 30 years old with Graves' hyperthyroidism. Sequencing input: blood. The CDR3 nucleotides are TGTGCCAGCAGTTACTCGTCGGCTCCATACCCGCCTGAGCAGTACTTC. Translating gives CASSYSSAPYPPEQYF.